Shown below are 28 T cell receptor beta chains from a single sample sequenced in a study of T cell responses to AZD1222 COVID-19 vaccine (dated by TCRdb to the early 2020s). In light of the paper, this sample's time point label describes: baseline before first vaccination. What this sample's treatment or condition label stands for: meningococcal conjugate vaccine given as trial control. Library method: the immunoSEQ multiplex PCR assay. Held by TCRdb, this immuneACCESS table contains in-frame sequences only and omits some clones. Under half of the omission traces to an unresolved V gene where checked; the cause of the rest is unknown. This sample comprises 200,000 or so clones, about nine tenths of them detected only once. About 2.5% of the sample is in the top ten clones. Sequenced here: peripheral blood, sampled on day 0 of MenACWY control vaccination. These receptor sequences come from an adult in good health.

The V gene is TRBV1, the J gene TRBJ2-1; the table assigns TRBD1, which was not confirmed against the DNA. TRBV1 is listed as a pseudogene. There are 13 residues in the CDR3. CDR3 loop: CTSSQEHYNEQFF. As DNA, the CDR3 is TGCACCAGCAGCCAAGAACATTACAATGAGCAGTTCTTC.

This clone was found a few times. The CDR3 DNA reads TGTGCCAGCAGCAAACAGGGGGCCTCTGGAAACACCATATATTTT. Translating it yields CASSKQGASGNTIYF. The chain combines TRBV7-9 with TRBJ1-3; 9 bases map to TRBD1. The trim removed 5 bases at V and 0 bases at J, leaving 2 bases unmatched. This CDR3 is built from 15 residues. The V gene's germline CDR1 is SEHNR and CDR2 FQNEAQ (reference sequence).

The chain is built from TRBV28 and TRBJ1-1; maybe TRBD1 (5 bases). The CDR3 is 16 residues long. Germline V gives CDR1 MDHEN, CDR2 SYDVKM. Trimming removed 5 bases from V and 1 base from J, with 17 bases in between. Here the CDR3 DNA reads TGTGCCAGCAGTCCAGGGACCTTACTGACGAACACTGAAGCTTTCTTT. Translating it yields CASSPGTLLTNTEAFF.

The chain carries TRBV2 and TRBJ1-2; 8 bases are shared with TRBD1. This CDR3 comprises 18 residues. CDR1 is SNHLY and CDR2 is FYNNEI in the germline V gene. V shed 5 bases and J 6 bases; nucleotides not matched to a gene: 20. This CDR3 is CASSQDRGLLPTRDGYTF. In nucleotides, the CDR3 is TGTGCCAGCAGTCAAGACAGGGGATTATTACCAACCCGAGATGGCTACACCTTC.

The chain recombines TRBV29-1 with TRBJ1-2; D possibly corresponds to TRBD1 (6 bases). Trimming stripped 2 bases from V and 8 bases from J, with 24 bases between. This CDR3 has 16 residues. Looked up from germline, CDR1 is SQVTM and CDR2 is ANQGSEA. CDR3 nucleotides: TGCAGCGTTGAAATCGGGGGGCTTGGGACTTCAGGCGGCTACACCTTC. Translation gives CSVEIGGLGTSGGYTF.

The chain carries TRBV6-2 or TRBV6-3 and TRBJ2-1; TRBD1 agrees at 8 bases. This CDR3 contains 15 residues. J gave up 2 bases and V 2 bases, and 2 bases lay outside the gene matches. The germline gives CDR1 MNHEY, CDR2 SVGEGT. In DNA, the CDR3 is TGTGCCAGCAGTTACGGACAGGGTCCCTACAATGAGCAGTTCTTC. It specifies CASSYGQGPYNEQFF.

The V and J genes are TRBV5-6 and TRBJ2-5, with a possible D match to TRBD2 (5 bases). Trimming left V 2 bases short and J 4 bases short, with 12 bases between. This CDR3 is built from 14 residues. Germline CDR1 and CDR2: SGHDT and YYEEEE. CDR3 bases: TGTGCCAGCAGCTTTAACGTCGCGGGAGAGACCCAGTACTTC. Translating it yields CASSFNVAGETQYF.

This chain joins TRBV4-3 and TRBJ2-2; D ambiguous. CDR1 and CDR2 from the germline V gene are LGHNA and YSLEER. With 0 bases removed from V and 1 base from J, the gap between germline ends came to 12 bases. This CDR3 region has 17 residues. CDR3 sequence reads: CASSQDPTQLNTGELFF. The CDR3 nucleotides are TGCGCCAGCAGCCAAGATCCAACACAGCTGAACACCGGGGAGCTGTTTTTT.

This clone was counted a single time. V and J are TRBV5-8 and TRBJ1-6; D call uncertain. CDR1 is SGHTS and CDR2 is YDEGEE in the germline V gene. There are 12 residues in the CDR3. Trimming took 3 bases from V and 14 from J, leaving 12 bases between them. The CDR3: CASSSDAGALHF. The CDR3 nucleotides read TGTGCCAGCAGCTCGGACGCTGGGGCCCTCCACTTT.

As DNA, the CDR3 is TGTGCCAGCAGGAAGACAGGGGGCACTGAAGCTTTCTTT. Its translation: CASRKTGGTEAFF. This chain connects TRBV2 to TRBJ1-1, with 9 bases identical to TRBD1. V dropped 6 bases and J dropped 4; count of bases not matched to a gene: 3. CDR1 SNHLY and CDR2 FYNNEI come from the germline V gene. CDR3 length: 13 amino acids.

This sequence joins TRBV27 and TRBJ2-7; a weak D match, TRBD2 (5 bases). Looked up from germline, CDR1 is MNHEY and CDR2 is SMNVEV (reference sequence). The germline V and J ends were trimmed by 2 bases and 6 bases, with 8 bases remaining between them. There are 12 residues in the CDR3. CDR3 residues: CASSLAGTEQYF. In nucleotides, the CDR3 is TGTGCCAGCAGTTTAGCGGGTACCGAGCAGTACTTC.

Remarks on this clone: Relative to the germline gene, one junction end is altered; a read error may explain this. The rearrangement links TRBV5-1 to TRBJ2-7; 12 nucleotides align to TRBD1. From germline, CDR1 is SGHRS and CDR2 YFSETQ. The CDR3 is 15 amino acids. The CDR3 region has the DNA TGCGCCAGCAACTTGGTGGGACAGGGGGCGCGGGAGCAGTACTTC. It codes for CASNLVGQGAREQYF.

The chain links TRBV28 to TRBJ2-3, with unresolved D. Trimming pared 7 bases from V and 1 base from J, leaving 18 bases between. The germline gives CDR1 MDHEN, CDR2 SYDVKM. This CDR3 is built from 16 residues. CDR3 DNA: TGTGCCAGCACCCTTCGGACGACCGCGGGCACAGATACGCAGTATTTT. Translating it yields CASTLRTTAGTDTQYF.

The rearrangement joins TRBV7-2 to TRBJ2-1; 8 positions agree with TRBD1. CDR1 SGHTA and CDR2 FQGNSA come from the germline V gene. The CDR3 covers 15 residues. V was pared by 1 base and J by 4 bases, with 3 bases of the junction left unmatched. The DNA of the CDR3 is TGTGCCAGCAGCTTAGTTCAGGGGGCTTACAATGAGCAGTTCTTC. Translation: CASSLVQGAYNEQFF. Using reference TRBV7-2 and TRBJ2-1 for the parts outside the CDR3, the full variable domain is GAGVSQSPSNKVTEKGKDVELRCDPISGHTALYWYRQSLGQGLEFLIYFQGNSAPDKSGLPSDRFSAERTGGSVSTLTIQRTQQEDSAVYLCASSLVQGAYNEQFFGPGTRLTVL.

The CDR3 DNA is TGCGCCAGCAGCCAAGTAGCGACAGTTGGCTCTGGGGCCAACGTCCTGACTTTC. It is translated as CASSQVATVGSGANVLTF. The rearrangement uses TRBV4-3 and TRBJ2-6; D may be TRBD1 or TRBD2 (5 bases each). This CDR3 comprises 18 residues. CDR1 and CDR2 (germline): LGHNA, YSLEER. V was clipped by 1 base and J by 0 bases, with 13 bases between them.

The chain couples TRBV28 to TRBJ1-1; D might be TRBD1 (6 bases). Trimming removed 8 bases from V and 0 bases from J, with 13 bases in between. Germline V gives CDR1 MDHEN, CDR2 SYDVKM. This CDR3 spans 14 amino acids. In nucleotides, the CDR3 is TGTGCCAGCCTGGACAGCCCCATGAACACTGAAGCTTTCTTT. Translating it yields CASLDSPMNTEAFF.

This sequence joins TRBV7-9 and TRBJ2-7, with D perhaps matching TRBD2 (7 bases). The CDR3 spans 15 residues. Trimming pared 5 bases from V and 4 bases from J, leaving 18 bases between. The V gene's germline CDR1 is SEHNR and CDR2 FQNEAQ (reference sequence). CDR3: CASSKTGTTGYEQYF. In DNA form, the CDR3 reads TGTGCCAGCAGCAAAACCGGGACTACAGGGTACGAGCAGTACTTC.

This chain uses TRBV11-1 with TRBJ2-7; D is perhaps TRBD2 (6 bases). The V end lost 1 base, the J end lost 1 base, and 14 bases lay between the germline ends. Germline CDR1 and CDR2: SGHAT and FQDESV (reference sequence). The CDR3 extends over 16 amino acids. CDR3 in amino acids: CASSLDRGYVSYEQYF. Written as DNA, the CDR3 is TGTGCCAGCAGCTTAGACCGGGGGTATGTATCCTACGAGCAGTACTTC.

The rearrangement joins TRBV4-2 to TRBJ2-3; 12 bases align to TRBD2. V was pared by 4 bases and J by 4 bases, with 12 bases of the junction left unmatched. This CDR3 comprises 18 residues. Germline CDR1 reads LGHNA; CDR2 reads YNFKEQ. As DNA, the CDR3 is TGTGCCAGCAGCCGAAACCGCCTAGCGGGGGGGCCGGCAGATACGCAGTATTTT. Protein product: CASSRNRLAGGPADTQYF.

The chain recombines TRBV7-6 with TRBJ1-3; D is unclear. V was pared by 0 bases and J by 3 bases, with 12 bases between. The CDR3 sequence is 16 residues long. CDR1 SGHVS and CDR2 FNYEAQ come from the germline V gene. CDR3 bases: TGTGCCAGCAGCTTAGCCGAGGAGCCAGTTGGAAACACCATATATTTT. The encoded protein is CASSLAEEPVGNTIYF.

This clone occurred many times. The CDR3 DNA is TGTGCCAGCAGTGACTCGGCTAGCGGGGAATACAATGAGCAGTTCTTC. It encodes CASSDSASGEYNEQFF. The genes are TRBV6-4 and TRBJ2-1; 9 positions match TRBD2. Germline V gene lookup returns CDR1 MRHNA and CDR2 SNTAGT. With V trimmed by 0 bases and J by 4 bases, 4 bases remained unmatched. The CDR3 loop spans 16 amino acids.

This chain links TRBV28 with TRBJ2-6; 8 nucleotides align to TRBD1. With 6 bases clipped from V and 1 base from J, the junction kept 8 bases outside the gene matches. The germline CDR1 and CDR2 sequences are MDHEN and SYDVKM. The CDR3 runs to 17 residues. The CDR3 sequence is CASSLDRVKSGANVLTF. Here the CDR3 DNA reads TGTGCCAGCAGCCTGGACAGGGTGAAGTCTGGGGCCAACGTCCTGACTTTC.

V usage is TRBV18 and J usage is TRBJ1-4; tentatively, D is TRBD1 (5 bases). The V end lost 6 bases, the J end lost 5 bases, and 10 bases lay between the germline ends. CDR1 and CDR2 from the germline V gene are KGHSH and LQKENI. This CDR3 contains 13 residues. CDR3 loop: CASSLGTNEKLFF. The CDR3 nucleotides are TGTGCCAGCTCCCTCGGGACGAATGAAAAACTGTTTTTT.

J is TRBJ2-3 and V is TRBV5-1; 10 nucleotides agree with TRBD2. The V and J ends lost 0 bases and 1 base, in that order; junction bases with no gene match: 5. This CDR3 has 17 amino acids. Germline assignment: CDR1 SGHRS and CDR2 YFSETQ. The CDR3 loop reads CASSLVASGSRTDTQYF. For the CDR3, the DNA is TGCGCCAGCAGCTTGGTGGCTAGCGGGAGCCGCACAGATACGCAGTATTTT.

The CDR3 loop is CASSSSLDSRVYNEQFF. The CDR3, as DNA: TGTGCCAGCAGCAGTTCCCTAGACAGTAGGGTCTACAATGAGCAGTTCTTC. The chain uses TRBV7-9 and TRBJ2-1, with D maybe TRBD1 (5 bases). The CDR3 has 17 amino acids. Germline lookup yields CDR1 SEHNR and CDR2 FQNEAQ (reference sequence). The V end was cut by 5 bases, the J end by 3 bases, with 20 bases between. The variable domain in full, completed from reference TRBV7-9 and TRBJ2-1, reads DTGVSQNPRHKITKRGQNVTFRCDPISEHNRLYWYRQTLGQGPEFLTYFQNEAQLEKSRLLSDRFSAERPKGSFSTLEIQRTEQGDSAMYLCASSSSLDSRVYNEQFFGPGTRLTVL.

The chain joins TRBV9 to TRBJ2-5, with TRBD2 identical over 11 bases. J gave up 5 bases and V 0 bases, and 3 bases lay outside the gene matches. Germline CDR1 is SGDLS and CDR2 is YYNGEE. There are 15 residues in the CDR3. This CDR3 is CASSVGSGRVETQYF. CDR3 in DNA: TGTGCCAGCAGCGTAGGTAGCGGGAGGGTGGAGACCCAGTACTTC.

V gene TRBV7-3 combines with J gene TRBJ2-1; TRBD1 matches at 9 bases. After removal of 4 bases from V and 1 base from J, the junction contained 2 bases not matched to a gene. Germline lookup yields CDR1 SGHTA and CDR2 FQGTGA. This CDR3 has 15 residues. The chain's CDR3 is CASSYGTGSYNEQFF. As DNA, the CDR3 is TGTGCCAGCAGCTACGGGACAGGGTCCTACAATGAGCAGTTCTTC.

In its sample, this clone was seen a few times. The chain is built from TRBV24-1 and TRBJ1-5; a weak D match, TRBD1 (5 bases). This CDR3 has 16 amino acids. Germline CDR1 and CDR2: KGHDR and SFDVKD. V gave up 3 bases and J gave up 5 bases, with 16 bases separating them. The CDR3 spells CATSDRYRDWDQPQHF. CDR3 nucleotide sequence: TGTGCCACCAGTGATCGTTACCGGGACTGGGATCAGCCCCAGCATTTT.